The 3 T cell receptor beta chains listed next were all sequenced from one sample in a study of cytomegalovirus exposure and HLA in healthy donors. The study ran its PCR with 60 Vbeta and 13 Jbeta primers. The repertoire was sequenced with immunoSEQ multiplex PCR; TCRdb's copy has only in-frame clones and lacks some. This table holds 100,000 to 150,000 clones, about 10% found once. Sequencing was done on a sample of PBMCs. Receptor source: a woman aged 40-49 years in good health and CMV-seropositive.

In this sample, this clone turned up a few times. The chain recombines TRBV2 with TRBJ1-1; a weak D match, TRBD1 (5 bases). The CDR3 loop spans 14 amino acids. V lost 2 bases and J lost 0, with 7 bases in between. CDR1 SNHLY and CDR2 FYNNEI come from the germline V gene. CDR3 sequence reads: CASSETGLNTEAFF. Written as DNA, the CDR3 is TGTGCCAGCAGTGAAACAGGCCTGAACACTGAAGCTTTCTTT.

The table lists this clone with a few counts. This chain uses TRBV4-1 with TRBJ1-2, with TRBD1 matching 8 bases. The CDR3 consists of 16 residues. Germline CDR1 reads MGHRA; CDR2 reads YSYEKL. V lost 0 bases, J lost 5 bases, and 8 bases stayed unmatched. The CDR3 DNA follows: TGCGCCAGCAGCCAAGACTTGACAGGGGTCATATATGGCTACACCTTC. Translation: CASSQDLTGVIYGYTF.

The rearrangement uses TRBV4-1 and TRBJ2-7; TRBD2 aligns across 10 bases. From germline, CDR1 is MGHRA and CDR2 YSYEKL. CDR3 length: 18 amino acids. J was trimmed by 3 bases and V by 6 bases; bases with no gene match: 17. The CDR3 loop reads CASSPAPSGGAIYYEQYF. Written as DNA, the CDR3 is TGCGCCAGCAGTCCCGCGCCCAGCGGGGGGGCTATTTACTACGAGCAGTACTTC.